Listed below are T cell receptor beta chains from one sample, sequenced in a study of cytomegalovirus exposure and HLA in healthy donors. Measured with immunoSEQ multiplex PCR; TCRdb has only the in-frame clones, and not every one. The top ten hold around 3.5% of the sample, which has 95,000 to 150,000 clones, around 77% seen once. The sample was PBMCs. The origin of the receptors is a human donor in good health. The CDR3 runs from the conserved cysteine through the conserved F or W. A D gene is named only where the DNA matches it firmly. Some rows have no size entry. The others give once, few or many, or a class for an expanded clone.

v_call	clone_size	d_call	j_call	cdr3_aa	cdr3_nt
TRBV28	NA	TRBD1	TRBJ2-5	CASSPPTGGVETQYF	TGTGCCAGCAGCCCACCCACAGGGGGCGTTGAGACCCAGTACTTC
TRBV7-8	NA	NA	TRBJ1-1	CASSLVSGNTEAFF	TGTGCCAGCAGCTTAGTTTCGGGGAACACTGAAGCTTTCTTT
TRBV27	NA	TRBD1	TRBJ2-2	CASSSPPGTGLTGELFF	TGTGCCAGCAGTTCTCCACCCGGGACAGGGTTGACCGGGGAGCTGTTTTTT
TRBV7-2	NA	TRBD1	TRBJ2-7	CASSLTGTGFYEQYF	TGTGCCAGCAGCCTTACAGGGACAGGGTTCTACGAGCAGTACTTC
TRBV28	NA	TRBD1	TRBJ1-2	CASSLGDREYYGYTF	TGTGCCAGCAGTTTAGGAGACAGGGAGTACTATGGCTACACCTTC
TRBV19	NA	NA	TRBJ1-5	CAIAGQVDQPQHF	TGTGCCATCGCGGGCCAGGTGGATCAGCCCCAGCATTTT
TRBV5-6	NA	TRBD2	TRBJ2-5	CASSFRGGGLETQYF	TGTGCCAGCAGCTTCCGGGGGGGTGGCTTGGAGACCCAGTACTTC
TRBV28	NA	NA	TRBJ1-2	CASRRQPSKGYTF	TGTGCCAGCAGAAGACAGCCTTCTAAAGGCTACACCTTC
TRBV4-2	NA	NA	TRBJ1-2	CASSQEYKRQLNTYGYTF	TGTGCCAGCAGCCAAGAGTACAAGCGACAGCTAAATACTTATGGCTACACCTTC
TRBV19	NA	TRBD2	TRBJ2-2	CASSRLAGANTGELFF	TGTGCCAGTAGTAGACTAGCGGGGGCTAACACCGGGGAGCTGTTTTTT
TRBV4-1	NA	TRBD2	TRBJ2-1	CASSPPGSGRTSSYNEQFF	TGCGCCAGCAGCCCCCCCGGTAGCGGGAGGACTAGCTCCTACAATGAGCAGTTCTTC
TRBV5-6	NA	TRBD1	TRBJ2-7	CASHPRDRGFEQYF	TGTGCCAGTCATCCCCGGGACAGGGGTTTTGAGCAGTACTTC
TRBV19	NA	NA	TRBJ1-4	CASSQTGSTNEKLFF	TGTGCCAGTAGCCAAACGGGGTCAACTAATGAAAAACTGTTTTTT
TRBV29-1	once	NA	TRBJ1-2	CSVDRIGYTF	TGCAGCGTTGACAGGATTGGCTACACCTTC
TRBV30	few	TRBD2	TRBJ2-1	CAWTLAGSYNEQFF	TGTGCCTGGACACTAGCGGGATCCTACAATGAGCAGTTCTTC
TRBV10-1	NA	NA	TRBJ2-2	CASSGTPVHGELFF	TGCGCCAGCAGCGGGACTCCCGTACACGGGGAGCTGTTTTTT
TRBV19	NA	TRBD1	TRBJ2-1	CASRSDRVDNEQFF	TGTGCCAGTAGATCGGACAGGGTTGACAATGAGCAGTTCTTC
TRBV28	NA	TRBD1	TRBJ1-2	CASSYRDRPVNGYTF	TGTGCCAGCAGTTATCGGGACAGGCCTGTTAATGGCTACACCTTC
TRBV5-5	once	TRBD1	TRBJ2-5	CASSQTGGRETQYF	TGTGCCAGCAGCCAGACAGGGGGCCGGGAGACCCAGTACTTC
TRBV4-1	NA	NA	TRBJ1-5	CASSQRVSTDQPQHF	TGCGCCAGCAGCCAAAGGGTGTCGACAGATCAGCCCCAGCATTTT
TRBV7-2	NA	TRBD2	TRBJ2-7	CASSLSGRAPYEQYF	TGTGCCAGCAGCTTGAGCGGGAGGGCACCCTACGAGCAGTACTTC
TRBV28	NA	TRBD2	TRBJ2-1	CASSSWTSGKNEQFF	TGTGCCAGCAGTTCATGGACTAGCGGCAAAAATGAGCAGTTCTTC
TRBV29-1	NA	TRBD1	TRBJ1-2	CSVVDRGLPGYTF	TGCAGCGTAGTCGACAGGGGACTCCCTGGCTACACCTTC
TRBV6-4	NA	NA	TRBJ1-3	CASSGEGPGGNTIYF	TGTGCCAGCAGTGGGGAGGGGCCGGGTGGAAACACCATATATTTT
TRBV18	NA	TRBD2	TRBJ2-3	CASSPLAGVVDTQYF	TGTGCCAGCTCACCGCTAGCGGGAGTGGTAGATACGCAGTATTTT
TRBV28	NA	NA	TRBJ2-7	CASSQSRGSSYEQYF	TGTGCCAGCAGTCAGTCCAGGGGTAGTTCCTACGAGCAGTACTTC
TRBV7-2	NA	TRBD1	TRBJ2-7	CASSLWGQGNYEQYF	TGTGCCAGCAGCTTATGGGGACAGGGTAACTACGAGCAGTACTTC
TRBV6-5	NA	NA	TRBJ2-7	CASSSDRLLGEQYF	TGTGCCAGCAGTTCGGACAGATTGCTGGGAGAGCAGTACTTC
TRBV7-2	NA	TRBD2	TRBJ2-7	CASSGRLAGRDEQYF	TGTGCCAGCAGCGGACGACTAGCGGGAAGGGACGAGCAGTACTTC
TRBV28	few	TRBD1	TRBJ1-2	CASSLDRVTNYGYTF	TGTGCCAGCAGCCTTGACAGGGTCACTAACTATGGCTACACCTTC
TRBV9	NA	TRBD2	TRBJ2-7	CASSAQPGTSGGEQYF	TGTGCCAGCAGCGCGCAACCCGGGACTAGCGGTGGCGAGCAGTACTTC
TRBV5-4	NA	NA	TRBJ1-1	CASSSEDSEAFF	TGTGCCAGCAGCTCAGAGGACAGTGAAGCTTTCTTT
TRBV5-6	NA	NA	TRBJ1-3	CASSGLDSSGNTIYF	TGTGCCAGCAGCGGGTTGGACAGCTCTGGAAACACCATATATTTT
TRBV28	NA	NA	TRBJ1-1	CASSLPLEGRTEAFF	TGTGCCAGCAGTTTACCCCTGGAGGGGCGGACTGAAGCTTTCTTT
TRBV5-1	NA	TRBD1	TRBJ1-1	CASSLQGYTEAFF	TGCGCCAGCAGCTTACAGGGGTACACTGAAGCTTTCTTT
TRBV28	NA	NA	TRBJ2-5	CASRVRSGVETQYF	TGTGCCAGTAGAGTTCGGTCAGGGGTGGAGACCCAGTACTTC
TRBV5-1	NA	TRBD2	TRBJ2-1	CASSFAGLADYNEQFF	TGCGCCAGCAGCTTTGCGGGACTAGCGGACTACAATGAGCAGTTCTTC
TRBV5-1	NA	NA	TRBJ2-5	CASSLGHGGNQETQYF	TGCGCCAGCAGCTTGGGGCATGGGGGGAACCAAGAGACCCAGTACTTC
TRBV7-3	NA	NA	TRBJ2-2	CASSPAGAHATGELFF	TGTGCCAGCAGCCCTGCAGGGGCCCACGCCACCGGGGAGCTGTTTTTT
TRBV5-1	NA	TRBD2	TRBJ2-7	CASSLIAGPGEQYF	TGCGCCAGCAGCCTTATAGCGGGACCTGGCGAGCAGTACTTC
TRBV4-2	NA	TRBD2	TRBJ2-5	CASSQESSGIQETQYF	TGTGCCAGCAGCCAAGAATCTAGCGGGATCCAAGAGACCCAGTACTTC
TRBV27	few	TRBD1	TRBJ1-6	CASSRERGGQPNSPLHF	TGTGCCAGCAGCCGAGAACGGGGGGGACAGCCAAATTCACCCCTCCACTTT
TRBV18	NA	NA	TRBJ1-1	CASSPGQDTEAFF	TGTGCCAGCTCACCAGGGCAGGACACTGAAGCTTTCTTT
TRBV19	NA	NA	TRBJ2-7	CASSSPAPGRGQYF	TGTGCCAGTAGCTCTCCCGCCCCCGGTCGCGGGCAGTACTTC
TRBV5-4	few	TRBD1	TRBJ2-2	CASQGQGRTGELFF	TGTGCCAGCCAGGGACAGGGGCGCACCGGGGAGCTGTTTTTT
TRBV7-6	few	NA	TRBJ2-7	CASSLGTSPSYEQYF	TGTGCCAGCAGCTTAGGTACTAGCCCTTCCTACGAGCAGTACTTC
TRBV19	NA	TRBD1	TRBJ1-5	CAGKQGNQPQHF	TGTGCCGGAAAACAGGGGAATCAGCCCCAGCATTTT
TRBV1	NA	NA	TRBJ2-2	CTSSRRLMTSGRGGSGELFF	TGCACCAGCAGCCGAAGGTTAATGACTAGCGGGAGGGGCGGAAGCGGGGAGCTGTTTTTT
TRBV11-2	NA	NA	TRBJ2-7	CASSITRKSYEQYF	TGTGCCAGCAGCATTACTAGAAAATCTTACGAGCAGTACTTC
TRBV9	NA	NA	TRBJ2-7	CASSAGFNPYEQYF	TGTGCCAGCAGCGCAGGGTTCAACCCCTACGAGCAGTACTTC
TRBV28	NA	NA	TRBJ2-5	CASRVDRQETQYF	TGTGCCAGCAGAGTCGACAGACAAGAGACCCAGTACTTC